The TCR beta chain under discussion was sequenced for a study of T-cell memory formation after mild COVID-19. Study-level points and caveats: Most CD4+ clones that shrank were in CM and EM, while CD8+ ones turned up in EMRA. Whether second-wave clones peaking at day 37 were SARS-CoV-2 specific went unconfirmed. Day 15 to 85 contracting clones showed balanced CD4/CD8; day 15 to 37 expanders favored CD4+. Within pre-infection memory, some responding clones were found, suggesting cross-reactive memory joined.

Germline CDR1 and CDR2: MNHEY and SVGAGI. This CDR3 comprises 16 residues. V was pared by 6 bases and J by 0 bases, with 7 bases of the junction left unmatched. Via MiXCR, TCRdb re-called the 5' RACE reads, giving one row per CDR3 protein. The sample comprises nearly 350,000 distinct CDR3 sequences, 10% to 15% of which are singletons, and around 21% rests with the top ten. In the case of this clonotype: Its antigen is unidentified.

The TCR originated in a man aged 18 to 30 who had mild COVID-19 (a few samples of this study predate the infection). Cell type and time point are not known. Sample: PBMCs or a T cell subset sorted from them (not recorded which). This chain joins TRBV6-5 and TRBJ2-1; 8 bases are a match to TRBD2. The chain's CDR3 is CASRQSGGLSYNEQFF. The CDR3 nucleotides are TGTGCCAGCAGACAGAGCGGGGGCCTCTCCTACAATGAGCAGTTCTTC.